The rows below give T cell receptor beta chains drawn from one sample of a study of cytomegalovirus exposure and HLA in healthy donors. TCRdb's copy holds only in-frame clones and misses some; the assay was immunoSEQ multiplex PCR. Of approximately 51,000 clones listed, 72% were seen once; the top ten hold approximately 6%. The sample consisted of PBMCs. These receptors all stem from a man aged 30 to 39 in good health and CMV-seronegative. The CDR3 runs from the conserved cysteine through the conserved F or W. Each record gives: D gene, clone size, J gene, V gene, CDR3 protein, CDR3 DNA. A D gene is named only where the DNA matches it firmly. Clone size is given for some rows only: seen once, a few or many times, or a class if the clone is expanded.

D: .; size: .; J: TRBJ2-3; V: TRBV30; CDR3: CAWMESGFTDTQYF; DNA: TGTGCCTGGATGGAGAGCGGCTTCACAGATACGCAGTATTTT
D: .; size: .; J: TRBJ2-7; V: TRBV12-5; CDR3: CASGLAYYEQYF; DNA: TGTGCTAGTGGTTTGGCCTACTACGAGCAGTACTTC
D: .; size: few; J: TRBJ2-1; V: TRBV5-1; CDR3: CASSLAWGFLNEQFF; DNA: TGCGCCAGCAGCTTGGCCTGGGGCTTTCTCAATGAGCAGTTCTTC
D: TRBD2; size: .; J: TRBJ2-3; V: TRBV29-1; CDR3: CSVEDPFEASGNTDTQYF; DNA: TGCAGCGTTGAAGATCCTTTCGAGGCTAGCGGGAACACAGATACGCAGTATTTT
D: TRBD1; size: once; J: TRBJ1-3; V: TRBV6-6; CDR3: CASRGTALDLGNTIYF; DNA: TGTGCCAGCAGGGGGACAGCTTTAGACCTCGGAAACACCATATATTTT
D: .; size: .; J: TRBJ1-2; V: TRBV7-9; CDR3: CASSLSSGNYGYTF; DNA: TGTGCCAGCAGCTTATCCTCAGGGAACTATGGCTACACCTTC
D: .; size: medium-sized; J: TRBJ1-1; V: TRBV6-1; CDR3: CASSPANSNTEAFF; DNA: TGTGCCAGCAGCCCCGCTAACAGCAACACTGAAGCTTTCTTT
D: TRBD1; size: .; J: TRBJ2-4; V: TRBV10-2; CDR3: CASSRSDRNGNIQYF; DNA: TGCGCCAGCAGTAGGTCGGACAGGAATGGAAACATTCAGTACTTC
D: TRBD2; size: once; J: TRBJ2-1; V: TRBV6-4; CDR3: CASSTLAGGSSSYNEQFF; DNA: TGTGCCAGCAGTACTCTAGCGGGAGGGTCGAGCTCCTACAATGAGCAGTTCTTC
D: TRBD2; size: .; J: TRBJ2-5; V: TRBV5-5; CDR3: CASSLVLAGPKETQYF; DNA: TGTGCCAGCAGCTTGGTTCTAGCGGGTCCGAAAGAGACCCAGTACTTC
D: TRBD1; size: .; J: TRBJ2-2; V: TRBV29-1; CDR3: CSADPGTGVTGELFF; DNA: TGCAGCGCAGACCCGGGGACAGGGGTCACCGGGGAGCTGTTTTTT
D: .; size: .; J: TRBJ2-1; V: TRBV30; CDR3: CAWTAQGVVYNEQFF; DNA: TGTGCCTGGACCGCACAGGGAGTTGTTTACAATGAGCAGTTCTTC
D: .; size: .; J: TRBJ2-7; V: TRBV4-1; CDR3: CASSQVGTPRRGYEQYF; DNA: TGCGCCAGCAGCCAAGTGGGAACGCCCCGTAGGGGGTACGAGCAGTACTTC
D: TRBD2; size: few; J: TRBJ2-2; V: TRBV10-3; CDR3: CAIRKPSGSPGELFF; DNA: TGTGCCATCAGAAAACCTAGCGGGAGTCCCGGGGAGCTGTTTTTT
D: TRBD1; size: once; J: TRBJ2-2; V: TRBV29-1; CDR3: CSVRGPMNTGELFF; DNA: TGCAGCGTTAGGGGGCCAATGAACACCGGGGAGCTGTTTTTT
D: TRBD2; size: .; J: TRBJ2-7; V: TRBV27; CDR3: CASSQLGLAYEQYF; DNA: TGTGCCAGCAGCCAACTCGGACTAGCCTACGAGCAGTACTTC
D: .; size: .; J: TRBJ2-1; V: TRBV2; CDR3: CASSVTDNEQFF; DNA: TGTGCCAGCAGCGTGACAGACAATGAGCAGTTCTTC
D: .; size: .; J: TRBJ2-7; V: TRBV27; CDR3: CATISGNTYEQYF; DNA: TGTGCCACCATCAGCGGAAATACCTACGAGCAGTACTTC
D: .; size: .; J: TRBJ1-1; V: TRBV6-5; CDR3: CASSYSVGVNTEAFF; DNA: TGTGCCAGCAGTTACTCGGTAGGGGTGAACACTGAAGCTTTCTTT
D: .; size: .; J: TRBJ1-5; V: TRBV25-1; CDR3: CASSESRGLGQPQHF; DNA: TGTGCCAGCAGTGAATCGCGAGGCCTCGGTCAGCCCCAGCATTTT
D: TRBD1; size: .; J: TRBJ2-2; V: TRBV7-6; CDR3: CASSSLRGSGELFF; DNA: TGTGCCAGCAGCTCCCTCAGGGGGTCCGGGGAGCTGTTTTTT
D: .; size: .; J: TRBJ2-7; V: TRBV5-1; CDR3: CASSKEWAGNREQYF; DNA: TGCGCCAGCAGCAAGGAGTGGGCAGGGAACCGCGAGCAGTACTTC
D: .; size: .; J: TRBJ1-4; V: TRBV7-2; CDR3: CASSLRGSNEKLFF; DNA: TGTGCCAGCAGCCTCAGGGGTTCTAATGAAAAACTGTTTTTT
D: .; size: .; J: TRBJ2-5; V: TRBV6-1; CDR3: CASRLQETQYF; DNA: TGTGCCAGTCGGTTGCAAGAGACCCAGTACTTC
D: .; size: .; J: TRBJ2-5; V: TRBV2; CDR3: CASGARTGSQETQYF; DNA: TGTGCCAGCGGCGCCAGAACAGGTAGCCAAGAGACCCAGTACTTC
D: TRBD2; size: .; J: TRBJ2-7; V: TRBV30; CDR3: CAWRSSGPRQYF; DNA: TGTGCCTGGAGGTCTAGCGGGCCGCGACAGTACTTC